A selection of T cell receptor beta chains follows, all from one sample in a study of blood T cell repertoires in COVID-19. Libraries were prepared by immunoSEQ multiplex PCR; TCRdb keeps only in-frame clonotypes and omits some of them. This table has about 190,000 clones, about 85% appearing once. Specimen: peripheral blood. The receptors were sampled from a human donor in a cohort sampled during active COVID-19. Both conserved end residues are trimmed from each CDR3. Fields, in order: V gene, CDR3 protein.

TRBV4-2	ASSRAVPRGQETQY
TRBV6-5	ASRNGADTQY
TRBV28	ASGTFVPPNQPQH
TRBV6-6	ASNELRSTEAF
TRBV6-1	ASSEASGKANYGYT
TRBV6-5	ASSYAGGPQGFGAF
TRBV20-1	SAKQGNEQY
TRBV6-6	ASRGSTGIYEQY
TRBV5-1	ASSDGLAGLSQY
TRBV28	ASSFSSTGRYGYT
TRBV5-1	ASSLVSGANSPLH
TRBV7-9	ASSPRGGAYGYT
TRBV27	ASSSSAGFGVSGELF
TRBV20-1	SARLGTQAF
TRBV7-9	ASSLAGGGVQGEQY
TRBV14	ASSPRTGQETQY
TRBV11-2	ASSFSGRRLDEQF
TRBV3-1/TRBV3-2	ASSPGYGYT
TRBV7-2	ASSLGAALPEKLF
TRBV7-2	ASRLDRRSYEQY
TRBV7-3	ASSLSLRDTQY
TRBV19	ASSLSRGGFQGSDTEAF
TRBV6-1	ASSETPAGTVSNSPLH
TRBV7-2	ASSLAGGLGRSYEQY
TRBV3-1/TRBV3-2	ASSPTTRTGPVSYEQY
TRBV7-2	ASSLEAGVTDTQY
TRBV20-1	SALWNTEAF
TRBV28	ASRTFTGYGYT
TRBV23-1	ASSSERGETQY
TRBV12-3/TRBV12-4	ASSLRETQY
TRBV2	ASSGGTANEKLF
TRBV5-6	ASSGADRAGELF
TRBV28	ASSKQIYNSPLH
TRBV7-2	ASSLVRQAEAF
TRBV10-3	AIASGSYEQY
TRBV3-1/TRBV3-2	ASSQDSRDRAQH
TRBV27	ASSWAFGGSEAF
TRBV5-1	ASSWTAQISYNEQF
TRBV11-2	ASSLTGFGEKLF
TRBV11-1	ASSRRRPPYEQY
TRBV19	ASSKQGVAGTEAF
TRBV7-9	ASSWGTVGPYNEQF